The 10 T cell receptor beta chains presented below share a single source sample, sequenced in a study of T cell changes during pregnancy in multiple sclerosis. Profiling relied on immunoSEQ multiplex PCR, and the TCRdb table lists in-frame clones only, not all of them. Of tens of thousands of clones listed, about 91% are singletons. This sample comprised peripheral blood, obtained after pregnancy. Source of these receptors: a female donor in good health, enrolled as a control in a pregnancy study.

The V and J genes are TRBV14 and TRBJ2-7, with D hard to call. Germline V CDR1 and CDR2: SGHDN, FVKESK. The CDR3 length is 15 residues. The V end lost 1 base, the J end lost 3 bases, and 13 bases lay between the germline ends. The CDR3 here is CASSQGFISYYEQYF. CDR3 nucleotides: TGTGCCAGCAGCCAAGGGTTTATCTCCTACTACGAGCAGTACTTC.

This clone was detected many times. CDR3 residues: CASRPAQGMNTEAFF. The CDR3 bases are TGTGCCAGCAGACCCGCCCAGGGGATGAACACTGAAGCTTTCTTT. The chain has TRBV7-2 and TRBJ1-1; weak D call: TRBD1 (6 bases). From germline, CDR1 is SGHTA and CDR2 FQGNSA. CDR3 length equals 15 residues. Deletions cut 6 bases from V and 0 bases from J, with 14 bases between.

The V gene is TRBV27, the J gene TRBJ1-1; D call uncertain. Germline V gene sequence: CDR1 MNHEY, CDR2 SMNVEV (reference sequence). The CDR3 has 15 amino acids. Trimming took 3 bases from V and 0 from J, leaving 11 bases between them. Here the CDR3 reads CASSFARVVNTEAFF. CDR3 nucleotide sequence: TGTGCCAGCAGTTTCGCTCGGGTCGTGAACACTGAAGCTTTCTTT.

The chain joins TRBV5-1 to TRBJ2-1; possible D gene TRBD1, 6 bases. This CDR3 has 13 residues. In germline, CDR1 is SGHRS, CDR2 YFSETQ. Trimming shortened V by 4 bases and J by 5 bases, and 10 bases separated the two germline ends. The CDR3 nucleotides are TGCGCCAGCAGCGCAGGACAGAACAATGAGCAGTTCTTC. It encodes CASSAGQNNEQFF.

V usage is TRBV27 and J usage is TRBJ2-5; TRBD2 matches 8 bases. The germline V gene encodes CDR1 MNHEY and CDR2 SMNVEV (reference sequence). J lost 11 bases, V lost 4 bases, and 15 bases had no gene match. The CDR3 sequence is 15 residues long. For the CDR3, the DNA is TGTGCCAGCAGTTACCCACCGGGACTAGTATTGGGGCAGTACTTC. It translates to CASSYPPGLVLGQYF.

A note on this clone: Different DNA sequences within this sample yield the same CDR3. The genes are TRBV28 and TRBJ1-5; D gene ambiguous. The germline V gene has CDR1 MDHEN and CDR2 SYDVKM. There are 15 residues in the CDR3. V lost 2 bases to trimming and J lost 2 bases, with 10 bases between them. CDR3 coding DNA: TGTGCCAGCAGTTTACGAGGGAGCGGCAATCAGCCCCAGCATTTT. This encodes CASSLRGSGNQPQHF.

The rearrangement uses TRBV7-8 and TRBJ1-1, with 7 bases fitting TRBD1. Trimming at V came to 4 bases and at J to 5 bases, leaving 10 bases not matched to a gene. The CDR3 is 15 amino acids. Germline values: CDR1 SGHVS, CDR2 FQNEAQ. The CDR3 DNA sequence: TGTGCCAGCAGCTCATATATCAGGGGGAGGACTGAAGCTTTCTTT. Translating gives CASSSYIRGRTEAFF.

This chain joins TRBV12-5 and TRBJ1-5; tentatively, D is TRBD1 (5 bases). This CDR3 is 18 amino acids long. Germline V gene data show CDR1 as LGHNT and CDR2 as FRNRAP. V dropped 0 bases and J dropped 3 bases, with 18 bases sitting between them. The CDR3 DNA sequence: TGTGCTAGTGGTTTGGTAAACCCCCTGACAGTGGCCAATCAGCCCCAGCATTTT. Its protein product is CASGLVNPLTVANQPQHF.

This clone has just one count. The chain uses TRBV7-9 and TRBJ2-7, with no clear D. Trimming stripped 3 bases from V and 5 bases from J, with 14 bases between. The CDR3 extends over 14 amino acids. Per germline, CDR1 SEHNR and CDR2 FQNEAQ (reference sequence). The CDR3 nucleotides read TGTGCCAGCAGCTTCTCGCCGAGATCGGACGAGCAGTACTTC. Its translation is CASSFSPRSDEQYF.

This rearrangement joins TRBV12-5 to TRBJ1-5, with D perhaps matching TRBD1 (6 bases). Germline CDR1 LGHNT, CDR2 FRNRAP. The germline V and J ends were trimmed by 1 base and 0 bases, with 10 bases remaining between them. The CDR3 covers 16 residues. The CDR3 sequence is CASGLGRGDSNQPQHF. The CDR3 DNA reads as TGTGCTAGTGGTTTGGGCAGGGGAGATAGCAATCAGCCCCAGCATTTT.